This is a list of T cell receptor beta chains from one sample in a study of blood T cell repertoires in COVID-19. The data were produced by immunoSEQ multiplex PCR, yet TCRdb's version contains in-frame clones alone and is incomplete. The data contain some 500,000 clones, 70% to 90% of them singletons. Sequences were obtained from peripheral blood. Receptors originate from a woman aged 45-59 years with COVID-19, enrolled during active disease. The CDR3 runs from the conserved cysteine through the conserved F or W. D genes are given only for firm matches. The size field is filled for only some rows; it gives once, few, many or a size class.

size: NA
D: NA
J: TRBJ1-5
V: TRBV12-5
DNA: TGTGCTAGTGCCAAATTGGAGGTGGGTCCCCAGCATTTT
CDR3: CASAKLEVGPQHF

size: NA
D: TRBD1
J: TRBJ1-1
V: TRBV2
DNA: TGTGCCAGCAGCGGACAGGGGGCGAACACTGAAGCTTTCTTT
CDR3: CASSGQGANTEAFF

size: NA
D: NA
J: TRBJ1-2
V: TRBV3-1/TRBV3-2
DNA: TGTGCCAGCGGGGGGATCTATGGCTACACCTTC
CDR3: CASGGIYGYTF

size: few
D: NA
J: TRBJ1-3
V: TRBV10-3
DNA: TGTGCCATCAGTGCCGACAGCTCTGGAAACACCATATATTTT
CDR3: CAISADSSGNTIYF

size: NA
D: NA
J: TRBJ1-4
V: TRBV13
DNA: TGTGCCAGCAGCTTAGGCCCAGGGATGGGGACTAATGAAAAACTGTTTTTT
CDR3: CASSLGPGMGTNEKLFF

size: NA
D: NA
J: TRBJ1-1
V: TRBV7-8
DNA: TGTGCCAGCAGCTTAGAGGGGTTGGAGAACACTGAAGCTTTCTTT
CDR3: CASSLEGLENTEAFF

size: NA
D: NA
J: TRBJ1-3
V: TRBV11-2
DNA: TGTGCCAGCAGGACCCAAACAGGGAACTCTGGAAACACCATATATTTT
CDR3: CASRTQTGNSGNTIYF

size: NA
D: NA
J: TRBJ1-1
V: TRBV12-3/TRBV12-4
DNA: TGTGCCAGCAGGCTAGCTGAAGCTTTCTTT
CDR3: CASRLAEAFF

size: NA
D: NA
J: TRBJ1-3
V: TRBV5-1
DNA: TGCGCCAGCAGCTTGGAGGTCAGGGTGACTGGAAACACCATATATTTT
CDR3: CASSLEVRVTGNTIYF

size: few
D: NA
J: TRBJ1-2
V: TRBV4-2
DNA: TGTGCCAGCAGCCAAATCCCGGAGGGACTGTTATATGGCTACACCTTC
CDR3: CASSQIPEGLLYGYTF

size: NA
D: TRBD1
J: TRBJ2-7
V: TRBV10-3
DNA: TGTGCCATCAGGACGGACAGGGGGGGGGACGAGCAGTACTTC
CDR3: CAIRTDRGGDEQYF

size: few
D: NA
J: TRBJ1-1
V: TRBV13
DNA: TGTGCCAGCAGCTTAACCAGGTCCTGGACTGAAGCTTTCTTT
CDR3: CASSLTRSWTEAFF

size: NA
D: NA
J: TRBJ1-2
V: TRBV19
DNA: TGTGCCAGTAGTTTCTCCCCAGGAAACGGCTATGGCTACACCTTC
CDR3: CASSFSPGNGYGYTF

size: NA
D: TRBD2
J: TRBJ2-3
V: TRBV6-5
DNA: TGTGCCAGCAGTTACGGCGGGGGGGCCGCAGATACGCAGTATTTT
CDR3: CASSYGGGAADTQYF

size: NA
D: NA
J: TRBJ2-2
V: TRBV19
DNA: TGTGCCAGTAGTATGTCACAGGGCGCCGGGGAGCTGTTTTTT
CDR3: CASSMSQGAGELFF

size: NA
D: TRBD1
J: TRBJ2-5
V: TRBV6-6
DNA: TGTGCCAGCAATCCCTCCGGGCCAGGGGGCCAAGAGACCCAGTACTTC
CDR3: CASNPSGPGGQETQYF

size: NA
D: NA
J: TRBJ2-7
V: TRBV27
DNA: TGTGCCAGCAGTCCCCAGGGGCGGGCCTCCGAGCAGTACTTC
CDR3: CASSPQGRASEQYF

size: NA
D: NA
J: TRBJ1-5
V: TRBV28
DNA: TGTGCCAGCAGTTCCCTAGTTGAGCCCCAGCATTTT
CDR3: CASSSLVEPQHF

size: NA
D: TRBD1
J: TRBJ1-5
V: TRBV6-6
DNA: TGTGCCAGCAGTCGGCCTCCGGGACAGGGGGCGAGGGAGCCCCAGCATTTT
CDR3: CASSRPPGQGAREPQHF

size: NA
D: TRBD2
J: TRBJ2-1
V: TRBV2
DNA: TGTGCCAGCAGTGAACCCGTCAGCGGGGGGTCCCGCAATGAGCAGTTCTTC
CDR3: CASSEPVSGGSRNEQFF

size: NA
D: TRBD1
J: TRBJ1-1
V: TRBV28
DNA: TGTGCCAGCAGTAGAGGGGGCAGGGTCGGCACTGAAGCTTTCTTT
CDR3: CASSRGGRVGTEAFF

size: NA
D: NA
J: TRBJ2-1
V: TRBV7-3
DNA: TGTGCCAGCAGCTTAGAACTACTCGGCAATGAGCAGTTCTTC
CDR3: CASSLELLGNEQFF

size: NA
D: TRBD2
J: TRBJ2-3
V: TRBV6-5
DNA: TGTGCCAGCAGTTACGGACTAGCGGGGGGCACAGATACGCAGTATTTT
CDR3: CASSYGLAGGTDTQYF

size: NA
D: NA
J: TRBJ2-6
V: TRBV13
DNA: TGTGCCAGCAGCTCCAACAGGGCTGGGGCCAACGTCCTGACTTTC
CDR3: CASSSNRAGANVLTF

size: NA
D: NA
J: TRBJ2-7
V: TRBV24-1
DNA: TGTGCCACCAGTGATCCGGGCTACGAGCAGTACTTC
CDR3: CATSDPGYEQYF

size: NA
D: TRBD1
J: TRBJ2-1
V: TRBV7-2
DNA: TGTGCCAGCAGCTTTATCCTCTTGGGAATGGGACAGGGGTACAATGAGCAGTTCTTC
CDR3: CASSFILLGMGQGYNEQFF

size: few
D: TRBD1
J: TRBJ2-7
V: TRBV5-7
DNA: TGTGCCAGCAGCTTAAGTGTTGCGACAGGGCACGTCCCGGCCTACGAGCAGTACTTC
CDR3: CASSLSVATGHVPAYEQYF

size: NA
D: TRBD1
J: TRBJ1-4
V: TRBV2
DNA: TGTGCCAGCGGCCACACGGACAGGGAGGATAATGAAAAACTGTTTTTT
CDR3: CASGHTDREDNEKLFF

size: NA
D: NA
J: TRBJ1-2
V: TRBV23-1
DNA: TGCGCCAGCATTTCTCTCGGTGGCTACACCTTC
CDR3: CASISLGGYTF

size: NA
D: NA
J: TRBJ2-3
V: TRBV28
DNA: TGTGCCAGCAGTTCCCCCCCCCAGCGGAGGGGAAATACGCAGTATTTT
CDR3: CASSSPPQRRGNTQYF

size: NA
D: NA
J: TRBJ2-3
V: TRBV6-1
DNA: TGTGCCAGCAGTGAAGCGGGGCTCTCAGATACGCAGTATTTT
CDR3: CASSEAGLSDTQYF

size: NA
D: TRBD2
J: TRBJ2-3
V: TRBV7-3
DNA: TGTGCCAGCAGCGGGACTAGCGGGGGGGCCTCAGATACGCAGTATTTT
CDR3: CASSGTSGGASDTQYF

size: NA
D: TRBD2
J: TRBJ2-7
V: TRBV27
DNA: TGTGCCAGCAGTTTATCTTCTGGGCTAACGGGGGGCTACGAGCAGTACTTC
CDR3: CASSLSSGLTGGYEQYF

size: NA
D: TRBD1
J: TRBJ1-6
V: TRBV2
DNA: TGTGCCAGCAGTGAATCAGGGGGTTCCTATAATTCACCCCTCCACTTT
CDR3: CASSESGGSYNSPLHF

size: NA
D: NA
J: TRBJ1-4
V: TRBV29-1
DNA: TGCAGCGCGACCAGAGGGGGGGGTGATGAAAAACTGTTTTTT
CDR3: CSATRGGGDEKLFF

size: once
D: NA
J: TRBJ1-2
V: TRBV9
DNA: TGTGCCAGCAGCGTAGCGGGGGGTAACTATGGCTACACCTTC
CDR3: CASSVAGGNYGYTF

size: NA
D: TRBD2
J: TRBJ2-3
V: TRBV11-2
DNA: TGTGCCAGCAGCTTCGGACTAGCGGGGAACACAGATACGCAGTATTTT
CDR3: CASSFGLAGNTDTQYF

size: NA
D: NA
J: TRBJ1-6
V: TRBV4-1
DNA: TGCGCCAGCAGCCAAGGTCCGGCAGACTTCTATAATTCACCCCTCCACTTT
CDR3: CASSQGPADFYNSPLHF

size: NA
D: TRBD1
J: TRBJ1-1
V: TRBV4-2
DNA: TGTGCCAGCAGCCAGACACAGGGGAGCACTGAAGCTTTCTTT
CDR3: CASSQTQGSTEAFF

size: NA
D: TRBD1
J: TRBJ1-2
V: TRBV19
DNA: TGTGCCAGTAGTATGGGACAGGGAGCGACCTATGGCTACACCTTC
CDR3: CASSMGQGATYGYTF

size: NA
D: NA
J: TRBJ1-2
V: TRBV19
DNA: TGTGCCAGTATCCAATCAGGGGAATACTATGGCTACACCTTC
CDR3: CASIQSGEYYGYTF

size: NA
D: TRBD1
J: TRBJ2-4
V: TRBV4-1
DNA: TGCGCCAGCAGCCATTGGACAGGCCTAACGTACTTC
CDR3: CASSHWTGLTYF

size: NA
D: NA
J: TRBJ2-1
V: TRBV18
DNA: TGTGCCAGCTCACCACCCGCAGGAATGTTCAATGAGCAGTTCTTC
CDR3: CASSPPAGMFNEQFF

size: NA
D: TRBD1
J: TRBJ2-6
V: TRBV5-1
DNA: TGCGCCAGCAGCCAACAGGGGGCGAGCTCTGGGGCCAACGTCCTGACTTTC
CDR3: CASSQQGASSGANVLTF

size: once
D: NA
J: TRBJ1-2
V: TRBV12-5
DNA: TGTGCTAGTGGTTTGGTACCTATAGGGGGAGACTATGGCTACACCTTC
CDR3: CASGLVPIGGDYGYTF

size: once
D: TRBD1
J: TRBJ1-2
V: TRBV7-8
DNA: TGTGCCAGCAGCTTAGGCGGACAGGGGGAAATCTATGGCTACACCTTC
CDR3: CASSLGGQGEIYGYTF

size: NA
D: TRBD1
J: TRBJ1-1
V: TRBV19
DNA: TGTGCCAGTAGTATTCAGGGGGCGAGGTCTGAAGCTTTCTTT
CDR3: CASSIQGARSEAFF

size: few
D: TRBD1
J: TRBJ1-1
V: TRBV19
DNA: TGTGCCAGTAGCCCTCGACAGGGAGGAACTGAAGCTTTCTTT
CDR3: CASSPRQGGTEAFF

size: NA
D: NA
J: TRBJ1-1
V: TRBV3-1/TRBV3-2
DNA: TGTGCCAGCAGCCACCCGGGGGGGGTTTCCACTGAAGCTTTCTTT
CDR3: CASSHPGGVSTEAFF

size: NA
D: NA
J: TRBJ1-1
V: TRBV19
DNA: TGTGCCAGTAGTATACCGGGACGGGGGAACGGGGAAGCTTTCTTT
CDR3: CASSIPGRGNGEAFF

size: NA
D: NA
J: TRBJ1-1
V: TRBV5-4
DNA: TGTGCCAGCAGACGTCTTGGAGTGAACACTGAAGCTTTCTTT
CDR3: CASRRLGVNTEAFF

size: NA
D: NA
J: TRBJ2-5
V: TRBV2
DNA: TGTGCCAGCAGTTCCGATACAGGGGGGGGTTTGGAGACCCAGTACTTC
CDR3: CASSSDTGGGLETQYF

size: NA
D: NA
J: TRBJ1-1
V: TRBV2
DNA: TGTGCCAGCCCCACAGAGGGGGGGAGCACTGAAGCTTTCTTT
CDR3: CASPTEGGSTEAFF

size: NA
D: TRBD1
J: TRBJ2-7
V: TRBV19
DNA: TGTGCCAGTAGTATAGGTATATGGAGACAGGGATCATACGAGCAGTACTTC
CDR3: CASSIGIWRQGSYEQYF